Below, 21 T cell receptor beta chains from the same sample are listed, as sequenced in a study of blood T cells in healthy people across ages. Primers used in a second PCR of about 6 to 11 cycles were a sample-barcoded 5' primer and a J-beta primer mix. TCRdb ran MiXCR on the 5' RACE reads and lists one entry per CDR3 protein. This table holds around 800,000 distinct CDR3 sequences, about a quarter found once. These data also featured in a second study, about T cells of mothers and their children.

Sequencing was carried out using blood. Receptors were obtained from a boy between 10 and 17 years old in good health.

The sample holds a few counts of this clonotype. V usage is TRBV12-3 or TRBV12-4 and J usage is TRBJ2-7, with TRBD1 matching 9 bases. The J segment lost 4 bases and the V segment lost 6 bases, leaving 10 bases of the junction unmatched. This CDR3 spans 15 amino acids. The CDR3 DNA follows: TGTGCCAGCAGAAACGGGCTGGACAGGGGTTACGAGCAGTACTTC. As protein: CASRNGLDRGYEQYF.

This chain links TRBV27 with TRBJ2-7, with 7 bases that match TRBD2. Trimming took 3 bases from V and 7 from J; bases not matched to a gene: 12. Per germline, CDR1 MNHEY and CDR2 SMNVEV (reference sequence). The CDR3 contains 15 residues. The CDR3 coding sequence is TGTGCCAGCAGTTTTTTCGGGGGAGGGTCGGGGGAGCAGTACTTC. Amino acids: CASSFFGGGSGEQYF.

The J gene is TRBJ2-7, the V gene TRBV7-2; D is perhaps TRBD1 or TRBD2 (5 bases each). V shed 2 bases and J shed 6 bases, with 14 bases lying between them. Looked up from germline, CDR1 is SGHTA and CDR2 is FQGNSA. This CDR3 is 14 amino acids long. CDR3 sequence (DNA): TGTGCCAGCAGCTTATTCGGGGCCCCTGCCGAGCAGTACTTC. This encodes CASSLFGAPAEQYF.

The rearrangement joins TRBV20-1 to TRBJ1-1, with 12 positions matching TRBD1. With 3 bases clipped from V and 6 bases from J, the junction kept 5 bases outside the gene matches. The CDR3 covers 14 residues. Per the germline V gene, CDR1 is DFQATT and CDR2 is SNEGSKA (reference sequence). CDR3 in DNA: TGCAGTGCTAGGGGACAGGGGGCGATGGCTGAAGCTTTCTTT. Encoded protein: CSARGQGAMAEAFF.

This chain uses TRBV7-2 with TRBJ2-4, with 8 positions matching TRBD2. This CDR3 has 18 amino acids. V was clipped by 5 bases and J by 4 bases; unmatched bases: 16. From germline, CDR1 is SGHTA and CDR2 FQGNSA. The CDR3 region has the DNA TGTGCCAGCAGCCTATGGACTAGTGCGGGGGGTTCTAAAAACATTCAGTACTTC. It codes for CASSLWTSAGGSKNIQYF.

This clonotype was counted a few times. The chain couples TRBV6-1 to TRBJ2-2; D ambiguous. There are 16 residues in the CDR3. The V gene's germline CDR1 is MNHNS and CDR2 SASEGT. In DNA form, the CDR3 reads TGTGCTACCAGACGAGAGTCCCCGGCGAGAACCGGGGAGCTGTTTTTT. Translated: CATRRESPARTGELFF.

CDR3: CGVSTGMADTQYF. The CDR3 DNA is TGTGGAGTTTCGACAGGGATGGCAGATACGCAGTATTTT. The V gene is TRBV30, the J gene TRBJ2-3, with 7 bases aligning to TRBD1. The CDR3 has 13 residues. Per the germline V gene, CDR1 is GTSNPN and CDR2 is SVGIG (reference sequence).

CDR3 DNA: TGTGCCAGCAGCTCCCTGGACTATGGCTACACCTTC. Amino acids: CASSSLDYGYTF. The chain joins TRBV11-2 to TRBJ1-2; D gene ambiguous. Germline V CDR1 and CDR2: SGHAT, FQNNGV. The CDR3 has 12 amino acids. V was clipped by 4 bases and J by 3 bases, with 6 bases between them.

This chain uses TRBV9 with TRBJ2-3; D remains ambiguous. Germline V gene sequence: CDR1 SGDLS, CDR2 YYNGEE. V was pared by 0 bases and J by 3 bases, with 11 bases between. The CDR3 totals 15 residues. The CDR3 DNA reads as TGTGCCAGCAGCGTAGGGGGAATTCTGACAGATACGCAGTATTTT. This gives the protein CASSVGGILTDTQYF.

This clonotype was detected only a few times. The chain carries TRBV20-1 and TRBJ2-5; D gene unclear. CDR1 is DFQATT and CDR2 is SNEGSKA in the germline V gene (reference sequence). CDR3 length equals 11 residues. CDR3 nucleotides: TGCAGCGTGACCGTACAAGAGACCCAGTACTTC. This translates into CSVTVQETQYF.

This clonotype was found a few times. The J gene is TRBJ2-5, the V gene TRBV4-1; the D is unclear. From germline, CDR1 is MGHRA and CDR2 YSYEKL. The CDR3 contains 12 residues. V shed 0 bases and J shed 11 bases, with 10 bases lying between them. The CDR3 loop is CASSQDGVGQYF. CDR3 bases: TGCGCCAGCAGCCAAGATGGAGTGGGGCAGTACTTC.

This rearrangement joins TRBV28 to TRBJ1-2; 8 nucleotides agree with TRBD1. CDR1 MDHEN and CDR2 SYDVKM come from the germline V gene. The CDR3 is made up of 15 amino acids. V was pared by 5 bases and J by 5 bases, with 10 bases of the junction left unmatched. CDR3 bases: TGTGCCAGCAGTGAGAACCAGGGGGCTGTTTATGGCTACACCTTC. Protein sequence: CASSENQGAVYGYTF.

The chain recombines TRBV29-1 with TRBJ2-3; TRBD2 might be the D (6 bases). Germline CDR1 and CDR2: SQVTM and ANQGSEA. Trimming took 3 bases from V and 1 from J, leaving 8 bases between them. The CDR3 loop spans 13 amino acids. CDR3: CSVDGGGTDTQYF. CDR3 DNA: TGCAGCGTTGACGGGGGAGGCACAGATACGCAGTATTTT.

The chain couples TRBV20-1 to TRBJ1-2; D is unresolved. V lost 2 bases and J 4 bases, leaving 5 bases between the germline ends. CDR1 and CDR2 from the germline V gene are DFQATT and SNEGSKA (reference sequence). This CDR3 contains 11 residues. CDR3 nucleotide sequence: TGCAGTGCTAGAAACGGCTATGGCTACACCTTC. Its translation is CSARNGYGYTF.

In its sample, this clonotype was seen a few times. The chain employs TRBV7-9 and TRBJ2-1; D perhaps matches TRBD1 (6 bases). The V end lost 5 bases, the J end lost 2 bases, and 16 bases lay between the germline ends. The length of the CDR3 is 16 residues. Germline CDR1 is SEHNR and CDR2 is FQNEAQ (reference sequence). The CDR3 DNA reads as TGTGCCAGCAGCGGATACAGGGTCCCCCCCTACAATGAGCAGTTCTTC. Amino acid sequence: CASSGYRVPPYNEQFF.

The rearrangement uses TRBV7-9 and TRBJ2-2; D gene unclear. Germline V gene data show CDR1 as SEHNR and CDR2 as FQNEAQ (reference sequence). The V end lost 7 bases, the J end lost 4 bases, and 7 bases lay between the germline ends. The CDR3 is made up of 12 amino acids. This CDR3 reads CASNHGTGELFF. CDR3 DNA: TGTGCCAGCAACCACGGCACCGGGGAGCTGTTTTTT.

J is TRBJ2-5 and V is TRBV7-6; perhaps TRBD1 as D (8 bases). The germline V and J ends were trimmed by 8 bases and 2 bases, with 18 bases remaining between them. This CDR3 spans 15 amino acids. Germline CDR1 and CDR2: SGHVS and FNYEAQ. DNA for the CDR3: TGTGCCAGCGGACAGGGAGGGCTGGGGCAAGAGACCCAGTACTTC. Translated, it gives CASGQGGLGQETQYF.

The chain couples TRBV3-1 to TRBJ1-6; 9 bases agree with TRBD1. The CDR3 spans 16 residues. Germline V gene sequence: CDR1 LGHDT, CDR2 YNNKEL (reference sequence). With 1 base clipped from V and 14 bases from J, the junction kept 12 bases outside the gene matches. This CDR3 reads CASSQGSVRQGVTLHF. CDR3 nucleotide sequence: TGTGCCAGCAGCCAAGGTTCGGTGAGACAGGGGGTCACCCTCCACTTT.

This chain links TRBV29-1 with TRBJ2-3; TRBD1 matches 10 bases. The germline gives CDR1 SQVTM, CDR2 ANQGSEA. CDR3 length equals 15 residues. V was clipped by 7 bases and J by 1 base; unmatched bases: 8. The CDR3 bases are TGCAGCGCCCGACAGGGGGCCATTCGCACAGATACGCAGTATTTT. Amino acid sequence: CSARQGAIRTDTQYF.

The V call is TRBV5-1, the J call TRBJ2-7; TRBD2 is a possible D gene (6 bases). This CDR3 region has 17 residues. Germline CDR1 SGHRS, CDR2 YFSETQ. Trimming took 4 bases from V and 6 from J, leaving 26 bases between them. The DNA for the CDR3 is TGCGCCAGCAGCCCCAGAGGGTCAGGCGGGGAGTCGTGCGAGCAGTACTTC. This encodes CASSPRGSGGESCEQYF.

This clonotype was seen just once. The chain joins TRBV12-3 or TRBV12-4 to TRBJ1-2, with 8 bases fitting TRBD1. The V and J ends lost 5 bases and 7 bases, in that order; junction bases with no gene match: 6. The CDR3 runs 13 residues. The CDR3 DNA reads TGTGCCAGCAGTCCGACAGGGGTGGGTGGCTACACCTTC. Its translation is CASSPTGVGGYTF.